This TCR beta chain was sequenced for a study of response to subunit inactivated influenza vaccine (dated by TCRdb to between 2018 and 2020). With respect to the entire study: Deep quantitative profiling of the T cell receptor repertoire was used in the study to follow responses to a trivalent subunit inactivated influenza vaccine.

V is reduced by 6 bases and J by 0 bases, leaving a spacing of 15 bases between them. Counted from cysteine to phenylalanine, this CDR3 has 16 amino acids. Only CDR3 DNA is held: 48 bases, read in frame from base 1. The germline V gene provides CDR1 ENHRY and CDR2 SYGVKD. Concerning this clonotype: No antigen is known for it. Per-base qualities were not stored, and no clone one base away is much larger.

What the study reported, not specific to this receptor: It was suggested by the authors that each seasonal influenza vaccination may recruit only a limited number of new T cells.

Library construction relied on RT-PCR. Sequenced using an Illumina HiSeq 2500. The public reads were reanalyzed by TCRdb: fastp trimming at Q25, MiXCR alignment, in-frame beta chains only. Under each unique CDR3 protein, matching rows form one entry showing the most common genes and DNA. The sample yields a few hundred thousand distinct CDR3 sequences; about 20% were counted once. Around a tenth of the sample comes from the top ten. The origin of this receptor is a man between 50 and 75 years old who received an inactivated influenza vaccine. Donor details come from another sample of the same person, matched by shared clones. In this chain, TRBV10-3 is recombined with TRBJ1-5, with no reliable assignment of the D segment. Material: PBMCs from blood, obtained about 20 months after vaccination. The CDR3 is CAISPTWTVSNQPQHF. The nucleotides are TGTGCCATCAGCCCGACCTGGACCGTTAGCAATCAGCCCCAGCATTTT.